This paragraph covers one TCR beta chain sequence. J lost 4 bases, V lost 5 bases, and 2 bases had no gene match. The germline V gene encodes CDR1 MRHNA and CDR2 SNTAGT. This CDR3 is 15 amino acids long. This entry belongs to a study of cytomegalovirus exposure and HLA in healthy donors. Profiled with immunoSEQ multiplex PCR; TCRdb holds only in-frame clones, not every one. The table lists 86,000 or so clones, 95% to 97% of them singletons. The genes are TRBV6-4 and TRBJ2-2; 12 nucleotides line up with TRBD2. The sequence was obtained from a man younger than 35 in good health and CMV-seropositive. Sequencing was done on a sample of PBMCs. CDR3 bases: TGTGCCAGCAGTCGACTAGCGGGAGTCACCGGGGAGCTGTTTTTT. This encodes CASSRLAGVTGELFF.